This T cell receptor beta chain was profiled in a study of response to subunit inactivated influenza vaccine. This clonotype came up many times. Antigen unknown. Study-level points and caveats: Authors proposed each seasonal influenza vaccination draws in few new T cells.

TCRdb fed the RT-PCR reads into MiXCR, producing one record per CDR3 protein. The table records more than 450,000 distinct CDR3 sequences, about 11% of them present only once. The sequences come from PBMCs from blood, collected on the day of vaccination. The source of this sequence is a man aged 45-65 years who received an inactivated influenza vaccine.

The CDR3 DNA is TGCAGTGCTAGAGTGCCGGACTACAATGAGCAGTTCTTC. This gives the protein CSARVPDYNEQFF. The genes are TRBV20-1 and TRBJ2-1; D not certain. The CDR3 consists of 13 residues. Trimming cost V 1 base and J 3 bases, with 7 bases left between them. Germline-derived CDR1 and CDR2 are DFQATT and SNEGSKA (reference sequence).